This T cell receptor (beta chain) is from a study of regulatory T cells in long-lasting Graves disease. Time point reported: newly diagnosed GD, antithyroid drugs for less than 3 months. PBMCs provided the RNA from which the TCR library was made. EDTA tubes received roughly 9 milliliters of collected peripheral blood. Points on this clonotype: One end of the junction varies from germline; a read error may be responsible.

The TCR beta library used iRepertoire HTBI primers with Arm-PCR amplification of CDR3. How the authors handled the data: The samples yielded about 63 TRBV and some 15 TRBJ segments. TCRdb analysed the multiplex PCR reads with MiXCR anew, one entry per CDR3 protein. None of the V and J calls come from the authors' own analysis; TCRdb made them. This sample has more than 400,000 distinct CDR3 sequences; roughly 15% occur once, and the top ten carry 9.5% to 12%. The same data also contributed to another study, on T cells in Graves' hyperthyroidism and ophthalmopathy. From that report: Clinical symptoms, serum thyroxine and TRAb, thyroid ultrasound and orbital computed tomography were used for the diagnoses.

The receptor comes from a woman aged 30 to 39 with Graves disease. The material was peripheral blood mononuclear cells (PBMCs), obtained at new diagnosis, from a patient treated with antithyroid drugs.

CDR3: CSASVTVGHERYF. Here the CDR3 DNA reads TGCAGTGCCAGTGTTACGGTCGGCCACGAGCGGTACTTC. The J gene is TRBJ2-7, the V gene TRBV20-1; D gene unclear. Germline lookup yields CDR1 DFQATT and CDR2 SNEGSKA (reference sequence). The CDR3 sequence is 13 residues long.